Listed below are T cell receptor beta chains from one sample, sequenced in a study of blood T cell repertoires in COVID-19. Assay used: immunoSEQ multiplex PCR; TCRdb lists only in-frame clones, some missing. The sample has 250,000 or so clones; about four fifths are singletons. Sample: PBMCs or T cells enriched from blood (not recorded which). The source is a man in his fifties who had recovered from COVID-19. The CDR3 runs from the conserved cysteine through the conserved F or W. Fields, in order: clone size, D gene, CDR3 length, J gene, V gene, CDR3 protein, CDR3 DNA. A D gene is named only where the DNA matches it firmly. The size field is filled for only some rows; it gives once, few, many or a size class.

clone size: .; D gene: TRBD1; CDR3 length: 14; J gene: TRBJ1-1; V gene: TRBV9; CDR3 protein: CASSTPTGETEAFF; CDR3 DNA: TGTGCCAGCAGCACCCCGACAGGGGAAACTGAAGCTTTCTTT
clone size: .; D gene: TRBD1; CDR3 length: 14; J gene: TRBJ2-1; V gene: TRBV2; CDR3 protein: CASRPNRGRDEQFF; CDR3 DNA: TGTGCCAGCAGACCCAACAGGGGGCGGGATGAGCAGTTCTTC
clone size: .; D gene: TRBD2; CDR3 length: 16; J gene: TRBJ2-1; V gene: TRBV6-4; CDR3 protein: CASSDLGTSGRGEQFF; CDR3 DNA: TGTGCCAGCAGTGACTTGGGGACTAGCGGGAGAGGTGAGCAGTTCTTC
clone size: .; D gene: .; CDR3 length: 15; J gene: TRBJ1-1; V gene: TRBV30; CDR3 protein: CAWSTGHLMNTEAFF; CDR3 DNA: TGTGCCTGGAGTACGGGACACCTTATGAACACTGAAGCTTTCTTT
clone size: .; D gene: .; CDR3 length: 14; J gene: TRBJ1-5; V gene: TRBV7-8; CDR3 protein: CASSLAIRGGPQHF; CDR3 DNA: TGTGCCAGCAGCTTAGCCATCCGCGGGGGTCCCCAGCATTTT
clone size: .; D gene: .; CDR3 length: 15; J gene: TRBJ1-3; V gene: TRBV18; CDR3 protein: CASSPPVAGGNTIYF; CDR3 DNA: TGTGCCAGCTCACCCCCCGTGGCAGGTGGAAACACCATATATTTT
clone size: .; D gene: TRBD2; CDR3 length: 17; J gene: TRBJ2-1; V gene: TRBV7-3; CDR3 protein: CASSLTGLAGGYNEQFF; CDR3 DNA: TGTGCCAGCAGCTTGACTGGACTAGCGGGGGGCTACAATGAGCAGTTCTTC
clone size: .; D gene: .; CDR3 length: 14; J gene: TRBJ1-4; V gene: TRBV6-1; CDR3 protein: CASSEGPTNEKLFF; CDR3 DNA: TGTGCCAGCAGTGAGGGGCCAACTAATGAAAAACTGTTTTTT
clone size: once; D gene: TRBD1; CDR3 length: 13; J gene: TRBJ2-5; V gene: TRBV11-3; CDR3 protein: CASGQARRETQYF; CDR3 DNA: TGTGCCAGCGGACAGGCACGCCGGGAGACCCAGTACTTC
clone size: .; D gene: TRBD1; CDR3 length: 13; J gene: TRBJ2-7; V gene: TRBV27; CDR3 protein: CASGTGDSYEQYF; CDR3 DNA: TGTGCCAGCGGGACAGGGGACTCCTACGAGCAGTACTTC
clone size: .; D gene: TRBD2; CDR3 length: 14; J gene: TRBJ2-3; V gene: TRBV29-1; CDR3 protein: CSVQTSGATDTQYF; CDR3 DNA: TGCAGCGTCCAAACTAGCGGAGCTACAGATACGCAGTATTTT
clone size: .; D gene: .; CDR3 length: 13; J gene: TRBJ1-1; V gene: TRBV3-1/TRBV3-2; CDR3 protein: CASSQARSTEAFF; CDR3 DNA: TGTGCCAGCAGCCAGGCGCGGAGCACTGAAGCTTTCTTT
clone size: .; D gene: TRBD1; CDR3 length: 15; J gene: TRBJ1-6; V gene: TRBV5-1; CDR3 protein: CASSLPGGGNSPLHF; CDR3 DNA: TGCGCCAGCAGCTTACCAGGGGGTGGTAATTCACCCCTCCACTTT
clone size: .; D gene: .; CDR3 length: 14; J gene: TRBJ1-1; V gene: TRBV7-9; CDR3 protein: CASSLVSSFTEAFF; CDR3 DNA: TGTGCCAGCAGCTTAGTATCCTCCTTCACTGAAGCTTTCTTT
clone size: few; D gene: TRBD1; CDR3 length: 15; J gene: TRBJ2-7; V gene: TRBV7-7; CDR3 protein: CASSPSGTGVGEQYF; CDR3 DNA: TGTGCTAGCAGCCCTTCCGGGACAGGGGTCGGAGAGCAGTACTTC
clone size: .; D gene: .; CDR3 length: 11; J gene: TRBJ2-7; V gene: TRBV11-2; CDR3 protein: CASSFVYEQYF; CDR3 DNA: TGTGCCAGCAGCTTCGTCTACGAGCAGTACTTC
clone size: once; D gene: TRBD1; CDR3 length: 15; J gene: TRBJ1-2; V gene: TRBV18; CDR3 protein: CASSPQDRDWYGYTF; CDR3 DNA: TGTGCCAGCTCACCACAGGACAGGGATTGGTATGGCTACACCTTC
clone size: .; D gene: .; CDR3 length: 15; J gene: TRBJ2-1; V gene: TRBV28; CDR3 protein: CASSSPLGPYNEQFF; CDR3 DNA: TGTGCCAGCAGTTCACCCTTGGGGCCATACAATGAGCAGTTCTTC
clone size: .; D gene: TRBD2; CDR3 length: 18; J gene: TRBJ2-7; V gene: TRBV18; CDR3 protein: CASSPWRRLAGTSYEQYF; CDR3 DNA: TGTGCCAGCTCACCATGGCGGAGACTAGCGGGTACCTCTTACGAGCAGTACTTC
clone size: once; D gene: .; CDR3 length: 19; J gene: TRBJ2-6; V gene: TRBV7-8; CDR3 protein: CASSQSRAGADSGANVLTF; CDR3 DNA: TGTGCCAGCAGCCAATCTCGGGCGGGGGCCGACTCTGGGGCCAACGTCCTGACTTTC
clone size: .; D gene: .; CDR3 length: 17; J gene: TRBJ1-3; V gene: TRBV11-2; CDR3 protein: CASSLGWSRTSGNTIYF; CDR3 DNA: TGTGCCAGCAGCTTAGGTTGGTCTAGAACCTCTGGAAACACCATATATTTT
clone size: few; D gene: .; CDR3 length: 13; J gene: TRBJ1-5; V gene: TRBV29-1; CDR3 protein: CSVAPGVGQPQHF; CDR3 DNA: TGCAGCGTTGCCCCAGGGGTAGGACAGCCCCAGCATTTT
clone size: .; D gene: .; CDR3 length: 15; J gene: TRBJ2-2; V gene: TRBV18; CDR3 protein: CASSPRQENTGELFF; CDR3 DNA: TGTGCCAGCTCACCAAGGCAGGAGAACACCGGGGAGCTGTTTTTT